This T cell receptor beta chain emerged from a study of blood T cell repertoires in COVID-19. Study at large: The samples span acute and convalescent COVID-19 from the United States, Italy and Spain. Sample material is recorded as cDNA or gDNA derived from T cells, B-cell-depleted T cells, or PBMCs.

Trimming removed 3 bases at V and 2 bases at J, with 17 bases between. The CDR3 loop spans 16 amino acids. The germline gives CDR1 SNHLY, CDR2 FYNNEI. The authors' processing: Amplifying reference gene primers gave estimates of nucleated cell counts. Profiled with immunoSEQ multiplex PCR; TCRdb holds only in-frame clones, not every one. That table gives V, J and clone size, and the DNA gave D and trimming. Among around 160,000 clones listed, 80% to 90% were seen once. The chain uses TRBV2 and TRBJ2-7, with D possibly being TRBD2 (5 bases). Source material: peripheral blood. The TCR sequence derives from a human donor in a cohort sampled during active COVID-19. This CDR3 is CASSDPKWTETYEQYF. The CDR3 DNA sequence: TGTGCCAGCAGTGACCCAAAATGGACTGAGACCTACGAGCAGTACTTC.